This TCR beta chain was recorded in a study of cytomegalovirus exposure and HLA in healthy donors. This clone has just a few counts. Unrecorded immune exposure was likely among donors, who were nominally healthy when sampled. Use of 60 Vbeta and 13 Jbeta primers characterized the PCR. Study processing details: Approximately 11 million of roughly 81 million unique TCR beta chains were shared, per a later count. Clones were read by immunoSEQ multiplex PCR, and TCRdb kept only the in-frame ones, dropping some. That table gives V, J and clone size, and the DNA gave D and trimming. This sample has 140,000 to 150,000 clones, with about 8.9% found just once. The CDR3 length is 15 residues. Trimming removed 5 bases at V and 0 bases at J, with 11 bases between. Germline CDR1 reads SGHTA; CDR2 reads FQGNSA.

The sequence came from a man in his fifties in good health and CMV-seronegative. This chain connects TRBV7-2 to TRBJ2-4; D is ambiguous. The sample consisted of PBMCs. In DNA, the CDR3 is TGTGCCAGCAGCCTCAGACGGGTAGCCAAAAACATTCAGTACTTC. It specifies CASSLRRVAKNIQYF.